What follows are 28 T cell receptor beta chains derived from one specimen sequenced in a study of identical twins (dated by TCRdb to 2016 to 2017). Libraries were made using 5' RACE. The listed sequencing device is Illumina HiSeq 2000. Starting from the raw public reads, TCRdb applied fastp trimming at Q25, assembled clones with MiXCR and retained in-frame beta chains. Rows merge per CDR3 protein into single entries with the most common DNA and genes. This sample gives 1.5 million to 2 million distinct CDR3 sequences in total; about 32% of them show up just once. The ten largest clones represent about 0.27% of the sample. The sequencing input was cord blood. The source of these receptors is a newborn girl in good health.

This clonotype showed up just a few times. This chain uses TRBV25-1 with TRBJ2-3; maybe TRBD2 (5 bases). V was shortened by 5 bases and J by 1 base, with 10 bases between the two germline ends. Germline V CDR1 and CDR2: MGHDK, SYGVNS. This CDR3 has 14 amino acids. CDR3 in DNA: TGTGCCAGCAGTATTGACTATGGCACAGATACGCAGTATTTT. Translated, it gives CASSIDYGTDTQYF.

This clonotype was picked up many times. V and J are TRBV12-3 or TRBV12-4 and TRBJ2-3, with D uncertain. Trimming pared 8 bases from V and 0 bases from J, leaving 6 bases between. This CDR3 is built from 12 residues. CDR3 in DNA: TGTGCCAGCCTTAGAAGCACAGATACGCAGTATTTT. Amino acids: CASLRSTDTQYF.

The chain employs TRBV24-1 and TRBJ2-1; 10 bases match TRBD1. Germline V gene lookup returns CDR1 KGHDR and CDR2 SFDVKD. The CDR3 has 12 residues. Germline trimming cut 2 bases from V and 14 bases from J; bases unmatched to any gene: 2. DNA of the CDR3: TGTGCCACCAGTGATTCGGGACAGGGGAAGTTCTTC. This encodes CATSDSGQGKFF.

This clonotype showed up just a few times. The chain is built from TRBV4-1 and TRBJ2-3, with D possibly called TRBD1 or TRBD2 (5 bases each). This CDR3 is built from 15 residues. Germline values: CDR1 MGHRA, CDR2 YSYEKL. Trimming stripped 1 base from V and 2 bases from J, with 10 bases between. CDR3 in DNA: TGCGCCAGCAGCCAAGGGGGGAAACTCACAGATACGCAGTATTTT. This sequence encodes CASSQGGKLTDTQYF.

This clonotype was picked up a small number of times. The V gene is TRBV20-1, the J gene TRBJ2-7; 10 bases align to TRBD2. The trim removed 6 bases at V and 1 base at J, leaving 6 bases unmatched. The CDR3 contains 14 residues. Germline CDR1 and CDR2: DFQATT and SNEGSKA (reference sequence). The CDR3, as DNA: TGCAGTGCCACGACTAGCGGGTGGTCCTACGAGCAGTACTTC. It encodes CSATTSGWSYEQYF.

In this sample, this clonotype turned up a few times. The gene calls are TRBV7-2 and TRBJ2-5; a possible D gene is TRBD2 (6 bases). The CDR3 covers 12 residues. The germline CDR1 and CDR2 sequences are SGHTA and FQGNSA. Trimming pared 7 bases from V and 1 base from J, leaving 7 bases between. CDR3 nucleotides: TGTGCCAGCAAGGGACTCCAAGAGACCCAGTACTTC. As protein: CASKGLQETQYF. Full variable domain (outside the CDR3, taken from reference TRBV7-2 and TRBJ2-5): GAGVSQSPSNKVTEKGKDVELRCDPISGHTALYWYRQSLGQGLEFLIYFQGNSAPDKSGLPSDRFSAERTGGSVSTLTIQRTQQEDSAVYLCASKGLQETQYFGPGTRLLVL.

The rearrangement uses TRBV27 and TRBJ2-3, with D possibly being TRBD1 or TRBD2 (5 bases each). CDR3 length equals 15 residues. V lost 9 bases and J lost 4, with 20 bases in between. Per germline, CDR1 MNHEY and CDR2 SMNVEV (reference sequence). The CDR3 sequence is CASRRGQGRPDTQYF. The DNA of the CDR3 is TGTGCCAGTAGGAGAGGGCAGGGCCGCCCAGATACGCAGTATTTT.

V usage is TRBV2 and J usage is TRBJ2-3; 10 nucleotides line up with TRBD2. This CDR3 is 19 amino acids long. Unmatched junction bases numbered 18, after V lost 5 bases and J lost 4 bases. The germline gives CDR1 SNHLY, CDR2 FYNNEI. DNA of the CDR3: TGTGCCAGCAGTACTACCTACCGAGCGGGGGGGCTGGGGGCAGATACGCAGTATTTT. Translated, it gives CASSTTYRAGGLGADTQYF.

This clonotype was picked up many times. J is TRBJ2-7 and V is TRBV18; TRBD2 aligns across 7 bases. This CDR3 has 14 residues. Germline V gene data show CDR1 as KGHSH and CDR2 as LQKENI. Trimming cost V 3 bases and J 3 bases; bases outside gene matches: 5. The CDR3: CASSPTSTSYEQYF. DNA for the CDR3: TGTGCCAGCTCACCGACTAGCACCAGCTACGAGCAGTACTTC.

The chain recombines TRBV20-1 with TRBJ1-5, with D possibly being TRBD1 (6 bases). The germline V gene encodes CDR1 DFQATT and CDR2 SNEGSKA (reference sequence). V lost 0 bases to trimming and J lost 7 bases, with 13 bases between them. CDR3 length equals 14 residues. CDR3: CSARDRGGDQPQHF. Written as DNA, the CDR3 is TGCAGTGCTAGAGATAGGGGGGGGGACCAGCCCCAGCATTTT.

Of note for this clonotype: Its ends do not fully match the called genes, so a read error is possible. The V call is TRBV5-6, the J call TRBJ2-7; TRBD1 matches 9 bases. CDR1 and CDR2 from the germline V gene are SGHDT and YYEEEE. This CDR3 region has 15 residues. The CDR3 here is CASSLTGGFSYGQYF. The CDR3 DNA follows: TGTGCCAGCAGCTTGACAGGGGGCTTCTCCTACGGGCAGTACTTC.

The chain links TRBV5-6 to TRBJ2-1; D possibly corresponds to TRBD2 (5 bases). Trimming shortened V by 4 bases and J by 9 bases, and 11 bases separated the two germline ends. The CDR3 has 12 amino acids. The germline gives CDR1 SGHDT, CDR2 YYEEEE. CDR3 DNA sequence: TGTGCCAGCAGCCGCGTGGCGGGTGAGCAGTTCTTC. Amino acid sequence: CASSRVAGEQFF.

The V and J genes are TRBV5-4 and TRBJ2-5; TRBD2 matches 7 bases. J lost 2 bases, V lost 7 bases, and 14 bases had no gene match. Germline CDR1 and CDR2: SGHNT and YYREEE (reference sequence). CDR3 length: 16 residues. The chain's CDR3 is CASGSSPSGIQETQYF. The CDR3 coding sequence is TGTGCCAGCGGATCGTCCCCCAGCGGGATTCAAGAGACCCAGTACTTC.

This clonotype came up a few times. V and J are TRBV11-2 and TRBJ2-5, with TRBD2 matching 10 bases. Looked up from germline, CDR1 is SGHAT and CDR2 is FQNNGV. There are 18 residues in the CDR3. V shed 5 bases, J shed 3 bases, and the junction held 15 bases outside the gene matches. CDR3 nucleotides: TGTGCCAGCAGCCCGGGATTATCCAGCGGGGGGGCCAAAGAGACCCAGTACTTC. Protein product: CASSPGLSSGGAKETQYF.

The chain links TRBV5-6 to TRBJ2-7; maybe TRBD2 (7 bases). Germline CDR1 is SGHDT and CDR2 is YYEEEE. Trimming took off 6 bases at V and 3 bases at J, with 13 bases between the two ends. The CDR3 extends over 13 amino acids. The CDR3 bases are TGTGCCAGCAAGCGGGACACGGACTACGAGCAGTACTTC. This sequence encodes CASKRDTDYEQYF. Supplemented by reference TRBV5-6 and TRBJ2-7, the full variable domain reads DAGVTQSPTHLIKTRGQQVTLRCSPKSGHDTVSWYQQALGQGPQFIFQYYEEEERQRGNFPDRFSGHQFPNYSSELNVNALLLGDSALYLCASKRDTDYEQYFGPGTRLTVT.

This clonotype appeared a single time. The V call is TRBV13, the J call TRBJ2-1; D is unclear. Trimming stripped 4 bases from V and 3 bases from J, with 16 bases between. From germline, CDR1 is PRHDT and CDR2 FYEKMQ (reference sequence). The CDR3 is made up of 16 amino acids. CDR3 region: CASSSLSRAGYNEQFF. The DNA of the CDR3 is TGTGCCAGCAGCTCCCTGTCTAGGGCCGGCTACAATGAGCAGTTCTTC.

The chain has TRBV12-3 or TRBV12-4 and TRBJ2-7; 10 bases are shared with TRBD1. The V segment lost 6 bases and the J segment 5 bases; nucleotides outside the gene matches: 16. The CDR3 runs to 17 residues. CDR3 nucleotide sequence: TGTGCCAGCAGCCACACTCGGGACAGGGGAGGTCGGGACGAGCAGTACTTC. Translating gives CASSHTRDRGGRDEQYF.

This chain joins TRBV12-3 or TRBV12-4 and TRBJ2-3; TRBD2 aligns across 14 bases. The CDR3 spans 16 residues. V shed 3 bases and J 13 bases; nucleotides not matched to a gene: 12. The CDR3 bases are TGTGCCAGCAGTTTTGGGGAGACTAGCGGGAGGGCCAAGGAGTATTTT. Its translation is CASSFGETSGRAKEYF.

This clonotype has more than one count but fewer than ten. The chain joins TRBV28 to TRBJ1-6; the D is unclear. Germline CDR1 is MDHEN and CDR2 is SYDVKM. Trimming took 3 bases from V and 9 from J, leaving 9 bases between them. This CDR3 comprises 13 residues. In nucleotides, the CDR3 is TGTGCCAGCAGTTTTTTCGGCGGTTCACCCCTCCACTTT. Translation gives CASSFFGGSPLHF.

Only a few counts were recorded for this clonotype. The junction differs from germline at one of its ends, possibly a read error. The J gene is TRBJ1-1, the V gene TRBV9; D is unresolved. The CDR3 totals 13 residues. The germline gives CDR1 SGDLS, CDR2 YYNGEE. CDR3 sequence reads: CASSGPGNPEAFF. The CDR3 nucleotides are TGTGCCAGCAGCGGCCCGGGGAACCCTGAAGCTTTCTTT. The full variable domain, in which reference TRBV9 and TRBJ1-1 provide the parts outside the CDR3, is DSGVTQTPKHLITATGQRVTLRCSPRSGDLSVYWYQQSLDQGLQFLIQYYNGEERAKGNILERFSAQQFPDLHSELNLSSLELGDSALYFCASSGPGNPEAFFGQGTRLTVV.

This clonotype was seen a handful of times. At one boundary the junction diverges from the germline segment, which might be a read error. V usage is TRBV11-2 and J usage is TRBJ1-1, with D unresolved. The CDR3 has 14 residues. CDR1 is SGHAT and CDR2 is FQNNGV in the germline V gene. CDR3 amino acids: CASRLVGRGSEAFF. CDR3 DNA sequence: TGTGCCAGCAGGTTAGTTGGCCGAGGCTCTGAAGCTTTCTTT. The complete variable domain, with remaining parts taken from reference TRBV11-2 and TRBJ1-1, reads EAGVAQSPRYKIIEKRQSVAFWCNPISGHATLYWYQQILGQGPKLLIQFQNNGVVDDSQLPKDRFSAERLKGVDSTLKIQPAKLEDSAVYLCASRLVGRGSEAFFGQGTRLTVV.

This chain joins TRBV2 and TRBJ1-5; D may be TRBD1 (6 bases). Germline CDR1 is SNHLY and CDR2 is FYNNEI. V shed 6 bases and J shed 0 bases, with 18 bases lying between them. CDR3 length equals 17 residues. In DNA, the CDR3 is TGTGCCAGCAGAGCAGGGGAGGTGGGCTATAGCAATCAGCCCCAGCATTTT. Its translation is CASRAGEVGYSNQPQHF.

This clonotype occurred many times. This chain links TRBV28 with TRBJ2-7; 7 nucleotides agree with TRBD2. Germline V gene lookup returns CDR1 MDHEN and CDR2 SYDVKM. CDR3 length equals 14 residues. The trim removed 6 bases at V and 2 bases at J, leaving 7 bases unmatched. The CDR3 sequence: CASRLTGTTYEQYF. CDR3 DNA: TGTGCCAGCAGACTAACCGGGACTACCTACGAGCAGTACTTC. Filled out from reference TRBV28 and TRBJ2-7, the complete variable domain reads DVKVTQSSRYLVKRTGEKVFLECVQDMDHENMFWYRQDPGLGLRLIYFSYDVKMKEKGDIPEGYSVSREKKERFSLILESASTNQTSMYLCASRLTGTTYEQYFGPGTRLTVT.

The V and J genes are TRBV19 and TRBJ1-5; no firm D call. Trimming left V 5 bases short and J 3 bases short, with 14 bases between. The CDR3 covers 15 residues. Looked up from germline, CDR1 is LNHDA and CDR2 is SQIVND (reference sequence). The CDR3 nucleotides are TGTGCCAGTAGTCCCCAGTCTAGCCCCAATCAGCCCCAGCATTTT. Residues: CASSPQSSPNQPQHF.

This sequence joins TRBV29-1 and TRBJ1-4; D ambiguous. The CDR3 covers 13 residues. Germline V CDR1 and CDR2: SQVTM, ANQGSEA. Trimming stripped 7 bases from V and 3 bases from J, with 12 bases between. CDR3 coding DNA: TGCAGCGCCGGACGGACCGCTAATGAAAAACTGTTTTTT. This gives the protein CSAGRTANEKLFF.

The chain has TRBV28 and TRBJ2-1, with D tentatively TRBD1 (8 bases). CDR1 is MDHEN, CDR2 SYDVKM, per germline. V was clipped by 8 bases and J by 8 bases, with 22 bases between them. This CDR3 spans 15 amino acids. The DNA of the CDR3 is TGTGCCAGCCTTCCCAGCGGGACAGGTTTCGATGAGCAGTTCTTC. Protein: CASLPSGTGFDEQFF.

The chain combines TRBV20-1 with TRBJ1-5; the D is unclear. The V end lost 3 bases, the J end lost 2 bases, and 17 bases lay between the germline ends. CDR1 is DFQATT, CDR2 SNEGSKA, per germline (reference sequence). This CDR3 region has 16 residues. CDR3: CSASSPVGVGNQPQHF. CDR3 sequence (DNA): TGCAGTGCTAGTTCGCCCGTCGGGGTTGGCAATCAGCCCCAGCATTTT.

About this clonotype: Since a much larger clone is just one base distant, this may be a read error. This sequence joins TRBV20-1 and TRBJ1-5; D unresolved. Germline V lookup: CDR1 DFQATT, CDR2 SNEGSKA (reference sequence). The CDR3 spans 11 residues. V was shortened by 6 bases and J by 10 bases, with 13 bases between the two germline ends. The CDR3 protein is CSARAGHPQHF. The CDR3 DNA follows: TGCAGTGCCCGGGCCGGTCACCCCCAGCATTTT.